This TCR beta chain appears in the sequencing data of a study of cytomegalovirus exposure and HLA in healthy donors. In the PCR, 60 Vbeta and 13 Jbeta primers were used. Some clones are missing from TCRdb's copy, which holds only in-frame ones; the method was immunoSEQ multiplex PCR. The table includes 200,000 to 250,000 clones, 80% to 85% detected once. V shed 2 bases and J shed 0 bases, with 8 bases lying between them. Per the germline V gene, CDR1 is SGHTA and CDR2 is FQGTGA. There are 16 residues in the CDR3. The sequence derives from a woman aged 40 to 50 in good health and CMV-seronegative. This sequence joins TRBV7-3 and TRBJ2-6, with a weak D call TRBD2 (6 bases). The sequencing input was PBMCs. The CDR3 DNA is TGTGCCAGCAGCTTATTGGGAGGCTCTGGGGCCAACGTCCTGACTTTC. Protein: CASSLLGGSGANVLTF.